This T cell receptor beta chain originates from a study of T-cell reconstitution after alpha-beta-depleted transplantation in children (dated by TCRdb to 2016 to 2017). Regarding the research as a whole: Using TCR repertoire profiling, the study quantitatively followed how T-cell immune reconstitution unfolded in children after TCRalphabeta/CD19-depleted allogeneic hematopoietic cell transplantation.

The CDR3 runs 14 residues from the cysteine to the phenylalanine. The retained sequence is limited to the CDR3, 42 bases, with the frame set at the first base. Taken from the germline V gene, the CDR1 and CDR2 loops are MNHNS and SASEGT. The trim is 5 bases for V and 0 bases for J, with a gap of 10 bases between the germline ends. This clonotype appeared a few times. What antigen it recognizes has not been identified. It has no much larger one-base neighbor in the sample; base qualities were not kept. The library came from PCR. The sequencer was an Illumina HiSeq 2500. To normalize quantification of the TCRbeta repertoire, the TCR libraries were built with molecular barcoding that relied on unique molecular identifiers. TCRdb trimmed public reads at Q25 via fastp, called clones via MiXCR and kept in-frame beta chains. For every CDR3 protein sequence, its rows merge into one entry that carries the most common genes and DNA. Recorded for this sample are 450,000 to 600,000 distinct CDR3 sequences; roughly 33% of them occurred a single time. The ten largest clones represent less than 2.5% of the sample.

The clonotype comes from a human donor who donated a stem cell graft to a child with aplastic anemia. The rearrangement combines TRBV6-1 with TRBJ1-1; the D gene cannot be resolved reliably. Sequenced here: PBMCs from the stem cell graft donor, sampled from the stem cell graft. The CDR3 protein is CASSSRLMNTEAFF. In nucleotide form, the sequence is TGTGCCAGCAGTAGCAGACTAATGAACACTGAAGCTTTCTTT.